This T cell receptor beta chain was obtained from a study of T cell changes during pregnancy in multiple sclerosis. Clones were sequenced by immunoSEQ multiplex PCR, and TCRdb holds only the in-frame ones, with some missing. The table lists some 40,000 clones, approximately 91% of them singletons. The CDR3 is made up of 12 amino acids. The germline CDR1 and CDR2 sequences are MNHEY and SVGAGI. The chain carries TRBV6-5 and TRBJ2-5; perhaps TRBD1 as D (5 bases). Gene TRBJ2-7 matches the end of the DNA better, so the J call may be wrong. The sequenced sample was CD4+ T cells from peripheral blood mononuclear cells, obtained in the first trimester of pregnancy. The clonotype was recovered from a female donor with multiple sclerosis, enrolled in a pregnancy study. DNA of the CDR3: TGTGCCGTGGGGCGGAGTCTCTACGAGCAGTACTTC. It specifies CAVGRSLYEQYF.